A single sample gave rise to the 19 T cell receptor beta chains below, sequenced in a study of blood T cell repertoires in COVID-19. Using immunoSEQ multiplex PCR, the repertoire was profiled, and TCRdb retains in-frame clones only, with some absent. The sample lists more than 250,000 clones; 85% were seen once. Input material: peripheral blood. The origin of the receptors is a man in his fifties with active or convalescent COVID-19.

CDR3 DNA sequence: TGTGCCAGCAGTGACCCTTCTAGACAGGGCACAGATACGCAGTATTTT. It encodes CASSDPSRQGTDTQYF. The V call is TRBV6-1, the J call TRBJ2-3; D perhaps matches TRBD1 (6 bases). This CDR3 comprises 16 residues. Germline-derived CDR1 and CDR2 are MNHNS and SASEGT. V dropped 3 bases and J dropped 1 base, with 14 bases sitting between them.

This clone was counted a few times. This rearrangement joins TRBV2 to TRBJ2-1; 11 nucleotides align to TRBD2. Germline V gives CDR1 SNHLY, CDR2 FYNNEI. The CDR3 has 15 residues. V lost 4 bases to trimming and J lost 4 bases; unmatched junction nucleotides: 3. CDR3 sequence: CASSALAGVYNEQFF. The CDR3 DNA sequence: TGTGCCAGCAGTGCACTAGCGGGAGTTTACAATGAGCAGTTCTTC.

This sequence joins TRBV5-1 and TRBJ2-5; the D gene is possibly TRBD2 (6 bases). CDR3 size: 16 residues. V was cut by 4 bases and J by 2 bases, with 18 bases left in between. Germline V lookup: CDR1 SGHRS, CDR2 YFSETQ. CDR3 sequence (DNA): TGCGCCAGCAGCCCAGGAGGTAGCGGATTACAAGAGACCCAGTACTTC. As protein: CASSPGGSGLQETQYF.

The J gene is TRBJ1-6, the V gene TRBV2; 9 nucleotides align to TRBD1. Germline lookup yields CDR1 SNHLY and CDR2 FYNNEI. J was trimmed by 8 bases and V by 8 bases; bases with no gene match: 7. This CDR3 spans 14 amino acids. The CDR3 loop reads CASRWGQGDSPLHF. CDR3 nucleotide sequence: TGTGCCAGCCGTTGGGGACAGGGAGATTCACCCCTCCACTTT.

This sequence joins TRBV20-1 and TRBJ1-2; D gene uncertain. In germline, CDR1 is DFQATT, CDR2 SNEGSKA (reference sequence). This CDR3 region has 11 residues. Between the trimmed V and J ends, which lost 7 bases and 7 bases, there was a span of 13 bases. The CDR3 nucleotides are TGCAGTGTCCTCCCCTTAGCTGGCTACACCTTC. This translates into CSVLPLAGYTF.

The V call is TRBV6-2 or TRBV6-3, the J call TRBJ1-2, with 9 bases matching TRBD1. The CDR3 has 14 residues. The junction had 3 bases not matched to a gene; V was cut back by 5 bases and J by 2 bases. Germline CDR1 MNHEY, CDR2 SVGEGT. In DNA form, the CDR3 reads TGTGCCAGCAGTACAGGGGGCGCGAACTATGGCTACACCTTC. This encodes CASSTGGANYGYTF.

This chain connects TRBV7-2 to TRBJ2-1, with 9 bases that match TRBD1. CDR3 length equals 14 residues. The junction had 7 bases not matched to a gene; V was cut back by 3 bases and J by 10 bases. The V gene's germline CDR1 is SGHTA and CDR2 FQGNSA. CDR3 DNA sequence: TGTGCCAGCAGCTTTAGACAGGGGGGCGGGGAGCAGTTCTTC. Its protein product is CASSFRQGGGEQFF.

The chain uses TRBV7-2 and TRBJ1-3; no definite D call. Trimming took 3 bases from V and 0 from J, leaving 12 bases between them. Germline V CDR1 and CDR2: SGHTA, FQGNSA. This CDR3 is built from 16 residues. The CDR3 is CASSFAPPSSGNTIYF. The DNA of the CDR3 is TGTGCCAGCAGCTTCGCACCCCCTAGCTCTGGAAACACCATATATTTT.

This clone showed up just a few times. CDR3 bases: TGCGCCAGCAGCCGGTCTCCGGGGGGTGATCAGCCCCAGCATTTT. Protein product: CASSRSPGGDQPQHF. The J gene is TRBJ1-5, the V gene TRBV4-3; TRBD1 is a possible D gene (5 bases). V shed 4 bases and J shed 5 bases, with 15 bases lying between them. The CDR3 consists of 15 residues. Germline lookup yields CDR1 LGHNA and CDR2 YSLEER.

The chain employs TRBV11-2 and TRBJ2-2, with a possible D match to TRBD2 (5 bases). The CDR3 runs to 15 residues. Germline V gene data show CDR1 as SGHAT and CDR2 as FQNNGV. Deletions cut 3 bases from V and 2 bases from J, with 10 bases between. CDR3 nucleotide sequence: TGTGCCAGCAGCTTGCTAGCCACCAACACCGGGGAGCTGTTTTTT. Protein sequence: CASSLLATNTGELFF.

The genes are TRBV30 and TRBJ2-1, with 7 bases matching TRBD1. Germline V gene lookup returns CDR1 GTSNPN and CDR2 SVGIG (reference sequence). V shed 2 bases and J 1 base; nucleotides not matched to a gene: 5. The CDR3 spans 15 residues. CDR3 sequence: CAWSLAGGSYNEQFF. CDR3 bases: TGTGCCTGGAGTCTGGCAGGGGGTTCCTACAATGAGCAGTTCTTC.

The rearrangement joins TRBV2 to TRBJ2-1, with D possibly matching TRBD2 (5 bases). V lost 3 bases and J lost 10, with 7 bases in between. Per the germline V gene, CDR1 is SNHLY and CDR2 is FYNNEI. The CDR3 covers 11 residues. The CDR3 DNA reads TGTGCCAGCAGTGAGAGGGCCGAGCAGTTCTTC. Its protein product is CASSERAEQFF.

The chain carries TRBV5-1 and TRBJ1-2; TRBD1 is a possible D gene (5 bases). Germline V lookup: CDR1 SGHRS, CDR2 YFSETQ. V was pared by 0 bases and J by 2 bases, with 8 bases between. The CDR3 is 14 amino acids. This chain's CDR3 is CASSLVAGNYGYTF. CDR3 bases: TGCGCCAGCAGCTTGGTGGCAGGGAACTATGGCTACACCTTC.

This rearrangement joins TRBV7-3 to TRBJ2-2; 7 bases agree with TRBD2. V gave up 0 bases and J gave up 0 bases; unmatched junction bases: 4. The V gene's germline CDR1 is SGHTA and CDR2 FQGTGA. The CDR3 contains 17 residues. The DNA of the CDR3 is TGTGCCAGCAGCTTAACGCCTAGCGGTGCGAACACCGGGGAGCTGTTTTTT. Its protein product is CASSLTPSGANTGELFF.

This sequence joins TRBV5-1 and TRBJ2-1; D perhaps matches TRBD2 (7 bases). The germline CDR1 and CDR2 sequences are SGHRS and YFSETQ. The germline V and J ends were trimmed by 0 bases and 8 bases, with 15 bases remaining between them. The CDR3 has 15 residues. CDR3: CASSLGPPGGDEQFF. The CDR3 DNA sequence: TGCGCCAGCAGCTTGGGCCCCCCGGGGGGCGATGAGCAGTTCTTC.

In its sample, this clone was seen a few times. The rearrangement uses TRBV30 and TRBJ1-6; 8 bases match TRBD1. The germline gives CDR1 GTSNPN, CDR2 SVGIG (reference sequence). This CDR3 has 14 residues. V dropped 3 bases and J dropped 7; count of bases not matched to a gene: 5. CDR3 sequence reads: CAWSSGQGNSPLHF. The CDR3 DNA reads TGTGCCTGGAGCTCAGGACAGGGAAATTCACCCCTCCACTTT.

The sample holds a few counts of this clone. The chain links TRBV3-1 (or the pseudogene TRBV3-2) to TRBJ1-6; D gene unclear. Germline V gene data show CDR1 as LGHDT and CDR2 as YNNKEL (reference sequence). Trimming pared 1 base from V and 0 bases from J, leaving 7 bases between. The CDR3 has 16 amino acids. CDR3 nucleotide sequence: TGTGCCAGCAGCCAAGGGTTGAGCTCCTATAATTCACCCCTCCACTTT. It specifies CASSQGLSSYNSPLHF.

This clone was seen a few times. V gene TRBV7-9 combines with J gene TRBJ1-5; D is perhaps TRBD1 (5 bases). In germline, CDR1 is SEHNR, CDR2 FQNEAQ (reference sequence). This CDR3 region has 12 residues. V lost 9 bases and J 5 bases, leaving 11 bases between the germline ends. The CDR3 loop is CASAREDQPQHF. DNA for the CDR3: TGTGCCAGTGCCAGGGAAGATCAGCCCCAGCATTTT.

V gene TRBV4-1 combines with J gene TRBJ1-4; D might be TRBD1 (6 bases). Germline V gene lookup returns CDR1 MGHRA and CDR2 YSYEKL. The CDR3 has 17 amino acids. V was pared by 0 bases and J by 5 bases, with 16 bases between. The CDR3 coding sequence is TGCGCCAGCAGCCAAGATTCCCGGGGGGGGGCGAATGAAAAACTGTTTTTT. Amino acids: CASSQDSRGGANEKLFF.